The 8 T cell receptor beta chains given below trace back to one sample, sequenced in a study of CD8+ T cells in alopecia areata. Investigators isolated RNA and reverse transcribed it into cDNA to act as the sequencing template. Libraries were prepared by immunoSEQ multiplex PCR; TCRdb keeps only in-frame clonotypes and omits some of them. The data show over 100,000 clones, with none appearing a single time. Sequenced material: lesional skin. Source of these receptors: a C3H/HeJ mouse with alopecia areata. For this mouse line, the MHC haplotype is H2-k.

On this clone: Mouse germline and gene names are used. The observed sequence ends 4 residues before the CDR3 terminus, with the missing tail filled in from the germline J gene. The chain has TRBV13-3 and TRBJ2-2, with D tentatively TRBD1 (7 bases). This CDR3 region has 14 residues. The V and J ends lost 4 bases and 2 bases respectively, with 9 bases between them. CDR1 and CDR2 (germline): NNHDY, SYVADS. The CDR3 sequence: CASSSGGNTGQLYF. CDR3 DNA (partial): TGTGCCAGCAGTTCAGGGGGGAACACCGGG.

This clone came up a few times. Germline and genes: mouse. The sequenced fragment ends 4 residues before the CDR3 boundary, so the rest is inferred from the germline J gene. This chain links TRBV13-3 with TRBJ1-1, with 8 bases fitting TRBD1. The CDR3 has 15 residues. Trimming cost V 2 bases and J 4 bases; bases outside gene matches: 7. The germline CDR1 and CDR2 sequences are NNHDY and SYVADS. The chain's CDR3 is CASSERPGGGTEVFF. CDR3 DNA (partial): TGTGCCAGCAGTGAACGGCCAGGGGGCGGCACA.

This clone has more than one count but fewer than ten. Gene and germline names: mouse. The CDR3: CASSLSRKRDTGQLYF. The covered CDR3 bases are TGTGCCAGCTCTCTATCCAGGAAGAGGGACACCGGG. The chain is built from TRBV12-1 and TRBJ2-2, with no clear D. From the germline J gene comes the end of the CDR3, since the read stops 4 residues before it. The CDR3 runs 16 residues. V was shortened by 1 base and J by 3 bases, with 14 bases between the two germline ends. CDR1 and CDR2 (germline): SGHSN, HYEKVE. The full variable domain, its missing parts supplied by reference TRBV12-1 and TRBJ2-2, is DSGVVQSPRHIIKEKGGRSVLTCIPISGHSNVVWYQQTLGKELKFLIQHYEKVERDKGFLPSRFSVQQFDDYHSEMNMSALELEDSAMYFCASSLSRKRDTGQLYFGEGSKLTVL.

The sample holds many counts of this clone. Gene names and germline refer to mouse. The CDR3 end lies 4 residues beyond the end of the read and is filled in from the germline J gene. The chain couples TRBV13-3 to TRBJ2-7; 7 bases align to TRBD2. CDR3 size: 15 residues. The junction had 5 bases not matched to a gene; V was cut back by 2 bases and J by 0 bases. CDR1 and CDR2 from the germline V gene are NNHDY and SYVADS. The chain's CDR3 is CASSEWTGSSYEQYF. CDR3 DNA, as far as it was read: TGTGCCAGCAGTGAGTGGACTGGAAGCTCCTAT.

A remark on this clone: Germline and genes here are mouse. The read stops 4 residues short of the end of the CDR3; the missing end is completed from the germline J gene. The chain joins TRBV19 to TRBJ2-5; the D gene is possibly TRBD2 (5 bases). Germline V lookup: CDR1 FNHDT, CDR2 SITEND (reference sequence). Trimming stripped 2 bases from V and 0 bases from J, with 10 bases between. The CDR3 extends over 15 amino acids. CDR3 DNA (partial): TGTGCCAGCAGTATTGCTGGGAATAACCAAGAC. It is translated as CASSIAGNNQD. The entire CDR3 reads CASSIAGNNQDTQYF. The full variable domain, completed using reference TRBV19 and TRBJ2-5, is GGIITQTPKFLIGQEGQKLTLKCQQNFNHDTMYWYRQDSGKGLRLIYYSITENDLQKGDLSEGYDASREKKSSFSLTVTSAQKNEMAVFLCASSIAGNNQDTQYFGPGTRLLVL.

Remarks on this clone: The gene symbols are mouse symbols. CDR3 residues: CTCSANRGTGEGAEQFF. The sequenced part of the CDR3 DNA is TGCACCTGCAGTGCAAACAGGGGGACTGGGGAGGGTGCT. The chain recombines TRBV1 with TRBJ2-1, with 10 positions matching TRBD2. The read ends 4 residues early relative to the CDR3; the germline J gene fills the gap. Germline assignment: CDR1 NSQYPW and CDR2 LRSPGD (reference sequence). Germline trimming cut 2 bases from V and 6 bases from J; bases unmatched to any gene: 10. There are 17 residues in the CDR3.

In its sample, this clone was seen a few times. The listed genes are named as in mouse. The read halts 4 residues ahead of the CDR3 end, with the missing end drawn from the germline J gene. The rearrangement joins TRBV13-3 to TRBJ2-4; 8 bases are a match to TRBD2. J gave up 3 bases and V 4 bases, and 4 bases lay outside the gene matches. This CDR3 is 14 amino acids long. In germline, CDR1 is NNHDY, CDR2 SYVADS. The CDR3 DNA, read in part, is TGTGCCAGCAGTTCCTTGGGGGGGCAAAAC. This encodes CASSSLGGQN. The CDR3 reads in full as CASSSLGGQNTLYF.

Turning to this clone: Mouse germline and gene names are used. Read coverage stops 4 residues before the CDR3 terminus; the germline J gene supplies the remainder. V usage is TRBV19 and J usage is TRBJ2-5; no reliable D call. With 2 bases removed from V and 0 bases from J, the gap between germline ends came to 7 bases. The germline gives CDR1 FNHDT, CDR2 SITEND (reference sequence). This CDR3 region has 14 residues. Incomplete CDR3 DNA: TGTGCCAGCAGTATTTCCTTTAACCAAGAC. Amino acids: CASSISFNQD. The whole CDR3 sequence is CASSISFNQDTQYF. The full variable domain, its missing parts supplied by reference TRBV19 and TRBJ2-5, is GGIITQTPKFLIGQEGQKLTLKCQQNFNHDTMYWYRQDSGKGLRLIYYSITENDLQKGDLSEGYDASREKKSSFSLTVTSAQKNEMAVFLCASSISFNQDTQYFGPGTRLLVL.